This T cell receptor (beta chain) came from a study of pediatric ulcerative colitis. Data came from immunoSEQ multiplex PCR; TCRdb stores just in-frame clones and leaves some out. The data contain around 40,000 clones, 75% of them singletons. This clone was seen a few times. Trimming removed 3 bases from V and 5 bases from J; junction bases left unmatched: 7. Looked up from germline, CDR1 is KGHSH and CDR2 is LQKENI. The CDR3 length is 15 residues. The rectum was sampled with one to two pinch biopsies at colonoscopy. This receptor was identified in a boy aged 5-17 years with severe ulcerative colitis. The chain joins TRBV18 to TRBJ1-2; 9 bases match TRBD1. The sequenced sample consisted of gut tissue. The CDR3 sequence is CASSPGSGTGYGYTF. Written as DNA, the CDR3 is TGTGCCAGCTCACCGGGATCCGGGACAGGGTATGGCTACACCTTC.